The clone carrying this TCR beta chain was recorded only once. These data belong to a study of cytomegalovirus exposure and HLA in healthy donors. PCR amplification relied on 60 Vbeta primers (plus 13 Jbeta primers). Only in-frame clones appear in the TCRdb table, and some are missing; sequencing was by immunoSEQ multiplex PCR. The data contain 140,000 to 150,000 clones, under 85% of them seen just once; the ten biggest clones take up 6.5% to 8.5%. The CDR3 consists of 14 residues. Germline V lookup: CDR1 SEHNR, CDR2 FQNEAQ (reference sequence). Between the trimmed V and J ends, which lost 5 bases and 4 bases, there was a span of 14 bases.

The clonotype originates from a woman in her thirties or forties in good health and CMV-seropositive. The rearrangement uses TRBV7-9 and TRBJ1-1, with D maybe TRBD1 (6 bases). Input material: PBMCs. The CDR3 DNA sequence: TGTGCCAGCAGCCCCCGAACAGGGACCACTGAAGCTTTCTTT. It is translated as CASSPRTGTTEAFF.